These 25 T cell receptor beta chains were sequenced from one sample in a study of graft-versus-host responses after intestinal transplantation. Using immunoSEQ multiplex PCR, the repertoire was profiled, and TCRdb retains in-frame clones only, with some absent. The sample has roughly 70,000 clones, more than 90% seen once. The sequencing here drew on bone marrow, taken less than 750 days after intestinal transplantation. These receptors were collected from a human patient who received an intestinal transplant, so some T cells may come from the graft donor.

This clone has a handful of counts. The chain employs TRBV19 and TRBJ2-5; 9 bases align to TRBD1. Trimming cost V 4 bases and J 10 bases; bases outside gene matches: 10. CDR3 length: 14 residues. Germline values: CDR1 LNHDA, CDR2 SQIVND (reference sequence). The CDR3 reads CASSNRDRAFVQYF. CDR3 nucleotides: TGTGCCAGTAGTAACCGGGACAGGGCGTTTGTCCAGTACTTC.

The chain carries TRBV5-1 and TRBJ2-4; 7 bases are shared with TRBD2. Germline lookup yields CDR1 SGHRS and CDR2 YFSETQ. CDR3 size: 15 residues. V shed 2 bases, J shed 4 bases, and the junction held 6 bases outside the gene matches. CDR3 sequence reads: CASSFQAGVKNIQYF. DNA for the CDR3: TGCGCCAGCAGCTTCCAGGCGGGGGTAAAAAACATTCAGTACTTC.

This clone was recorded only once. The rearrangement uses TRBV5-4 and TRBJ2-1; no reliable D call. Germline CDR1 and CDR2: SGHNT and YYREEE (reference sequence). V was trimmed by 0 bases and J by 0 bases, leaving 7 bases between them. CDR3 size: 15 residues. CDR3 protein: CASSLGLSSYNEQFF. The CDR3 DNA is TGTGCCAGCAGCTTGGGTCTGAGCTCCTACAATGAGCAGTTCTTC.

This chain uses TRBV6-6 with TRBJ2-1; 8 bases agree with TRBD1. Germline V gives CDR1 MNHNY, CDR2 SVGAGI (reference sequence). After removal of 6 bases from V and 2 bases from J, the junction contained 6 bases not matched to a gene. This CDR3 has 15 residues. The CDR3 DNA reads as TGTGCCAGCAGCCATCCGGGACAGGCCTACAATGAGCAGTTCTTC. Translated, it gives CASSHPGQAYNEQFF.

The chain employs TRBV6-1 and TRBJ2-7; TRBD2 matches 7 bases. The germline CDR1 and CDR2 sequences are MNHNS and SASEGT. V shed 6 bases, J shed 0 bases, and the junction held 8 bases outside the gene matches. This CDR3 is 15 amino acids long. The DNA of the CDR3 is TGTGCCAGCAGCGGGGGGTTGACTCGCTCCTACGAGCAGTACTTC. This translates into CASSGGLTRSYEQYF.

This chain joins TRBV20-1 and TRBJ2-1; D gene ambiguous. The CDR3 runs 11 residues. V was clipped by 5 bases and J by 2 bases, with 4 bases between them. Germline V gene sequence: CDR1 DFQATT, CDR2 SNEGSKA (reference sequence). The CDR3 is CSAAPYNEQFF. As DNA, the CDR3 is TGCAGTGCTGCCCCCTACAATGAGCAGTTCTTC.

The DNA for the CDR3 is TGTGCCAGCAGCTCCGAAGTGAACACTGAAGCTTTCTTT. It specifies CASSSEVNTEAFF. The rearrangement joins TRBV7-9 to TRBJ1-1; D call uncertain. Germline CDR1 reads SEHNR; CDR2 reads FQNEAQ (reference sequence). There are 13 residues in the CDR3. V lost 4 bases and J 0 bases, leaving 6 bases between the germline ends. The variable domain in full, completed from reference TRBV7-9 and TRBJ1-1, reads DTGVSQNPRHKITKRGQNVTFRCDPISEHNRLYWYRQTLGQGPEFLTYFQNEAQLEKSRLLSDRFSAERPKGSFSTLEIQRTEQGDSAMYLCASSSEVNTEAFFGQGTRLTVV.

The chain has TRBV9 and TRBJ2-2, with unresolved D. The germline V and J ends were trimmed by 4 bases and 2 bases, with 18 bases remaining between them. The CDR3 runs to 17 residues. Germline CDR1 SGDLS, CDR2 YYNGEE. The CDR3 nucleotides are TGTGCCAGCAGCTCCCCGATACTGGAACCTAACACCGGGGAGCTGTTTTTT. It specifies CASSSPILEPNTGELFF.

This chain links TRBV6-5 with TRBJ2-1, with TRBD2 matching 8 bases. The CDR3 extends over 14 amino acids. V dropped 2 bases and J dropped 7; count of bases not matched to a gene: 4. Germline assignment: CDR1 MNHEY and CDR2 SVGAGI. For the CDR3, the DNA is TGTGCCAGCAGTTACGACGGACTAGCTAATGAGCAGTTCTTC. This gives the protein CASSYDGLANEQFF.

This chain joins TRBV5-1 and TRBJ2-7; D could derive from TRBD1 or TRBD2 (6 bases each). V was trimmed by 0 bases and J by 0 bases, leaving 10 bases between them. Germline loops: CDR1 SGHRS, CDR2 YFSETQ. The CDR3 runs 15 residues. Here the CDR3 reads CASSLEQGLSYEQYF. CDR3 DNA sequence: TGCGCCAGCAGCTTGGAACAGGGACTCTCCTACGAGCAGTACTTC.

The chain links TRBV6-1 to TRBJ1-2; 9 bases map to TRBD1. The V and J ends lost 6 bases and 3 bases, in that order; junction bases with no gene match: 5. CDR1 and CDR2 from the germline V gene are MNHNS and SASEGT. This CDR3 is 14 amino acids long. The CDR3 DNA sequence: TGTGCCAGCAGGGGCGACAGGGGGTACTATGGCTACACCTTC. Encoded protein: CASRGDRGYYGYTF.

This chain joins TRBV4-1 and TRBJ2-1, with TRBD2 matching 8 bases. This CDR3 spans 15 amino acids. Germline V gene lookup returns CDR1 MGHRA and CDR2 YSYEKL. V was pared by 4 bases and J by 4 bases, with 6 bases of the junction left unmatched. CDR3 region: CASSLGASGYNEQFF. The CDR3 region has the DNA TGCGCCAGCAGCCTAGGTGCTAGCGGGTACAATGAGCAGTTCTTC.

The CDR3 DNA reads TGCGCCAGCACCCTCCGGCACGGTATGAACACTGAAGCTTTCTTT. Residues: CASTLRHGMNTEAFF. The V call is TRBV5-1, the J call TRBJ1-1; D gene unclear. Germline loops: CDR1 SGHRS, CDR2 YFSETQ. V was clipped by 6 bases and J by 0 bases, with 15 bases between them. The CDR3 has 15 amino acids.

This chain joins TRBV4-1 and TRBJ2-1; D gene ambiguous. Trimming cost V 3 bases and J 6 bases, with 6 bases left between them. This CDR3 has 12 residues. The germline V gene encodes CDR1 MGHRA and CDR2 YSYEKL. CDR3 nucleotide sequence: TGCGCCAGCAGCCACCATAGCAATGAGCAGTTCTTC. Encoded protein: CASSHHSNEQFF.

The gene calls are TRBV30 and TRBJ1-1; tentatively, D is TRBD1 (5 bases). The CDR3 length is 15 residues. Germline V gene sequence: CDR1 GTSNPN, CDR2 SVGIG (reference sequence). Deletions cut 0 bases from V and 7 bases from J, with 18 bases between. The CDR3 coding sequence is TGTGCCTGGAGTGTGGAGGGACTCTTGGGGGTTGAAGCTTTCTTT. This translates into CAWSVEGLLGVEAFF.

The CDR3 sequence: CASSQSYVGNQPQHF. The CDR3 DNA sequence: TGTGCCAGCAGCCAATCTTATGTAGGCAATCAGCCCCAGCATTTT. This rearrangement joins TRBV16 to TRBJ1-5; D is undetermined. CDR1 is KGHSY, CDR2 FQNENV, per germline. Between the trimmed V and J ends, which lost 0 bases and 2 bases, there was a span of 8 bases. The CDR3 is made up of 15 amino acids.

This clone was counted once. The CDR3 loop is CASSPVGGTNYGYTF. The CDR3 nucleotides read TGCGCCAGCAGCCCGGTAGGGGGAACTAACTATGGCTACACCTTC. The V and J genes are TRBV5-1 and TRBJ1-2; maybe TRBD1 (6 bases). Trimming pared 4 bases from V and 0 bases from J, leaving 13 bases between. The length of the CDR3 is 15 residues. CDR1 and CDR2 (germline): SGHRS, YFSETQ. The variable domain in full, completed from reference TRBV5-1 and TRBJ1-2, reads KAGVTQTPRYLIKTRGQQVTLSCSPISGHRSVSWYQQTPGQGLQFLFEYFSETQRNKGNFPGRFSGRQFSNSRSEMNVSTLELGDSALYLCASSPVGGTNYGYTFGSGTRLTVV.

The rearrangement uses TRBV10-1 and TRBJ2-7, with TRBD1 as a possible D gene (6 bases). In germline, CDR1 is WNHNN, CDR2 SYGVQD (reference sequence). The CDR3 totals 14 residues. Trimming stripped 11 bases from V and 2 bases from J, with 19 bases between. CDR3 in amino acids: CAPPQAGETYEQYF. Written as DNA, the CDR3 is TGCGCCCCCCCCCAAGCAGGGGAGACCTACGAGCAGTACTTC.

The rearrangement joins TRBV6-6 to TRBJ1-1; tentative D call: TRBD1 (5 bases). The CDR3 is 13 amino acids. Trimming cost V 2 bases and J 10 bases, with 14 bases left between them. CDR1 and CDR2 (germline): MNHNY, SVGAGI (reference sequence). The CDR3 reads CASSYRGGGGAFF. The CDR3 nucleotides are TGTGCCAGCAGTTACCGGGGAGGTGGGGGAGCTTTCTTT.

The chain combines TRBV7-9 with TRBJ2-7; perhaps TRBD1 as D (6 bases). The V and J ends lost 5 bases and 4 bases respectively, with 9 bases between them. The CDR3 extends over 12 amino acids. CDR1 is SEHNR and CDR2 is FQNEAQ in the germline V gene (reference sequence). CDR3 protein: CASSRTAYEQYF. CDR3 nucleotide sequence: TGTGCCAGCAGCCGGACAGCTTACGAGCAGTACTTC. The whole variable domain, filled in from reference TRBV7-9 and TRBJ2-7, reads DTGVSQNPRHKITKRGQNVTFRCDPISEHNRLYWYRQTLGQGPEFLTYFQNEAQLEKSRLLSDRFSAERPKGSFSTLEIQRTEQGDSAMYLCASSRTAYEQYFGPGTRLTVT.

The rearrangement links TRBV27 to TRBJ2-1; either TRBD1 or TRBD2 may fit D (5 bases each). V was pared by 3 bases and J by 1 base, with 10 bases between. Germline CDR1 MNHEY, CDR2 SMNVEV (reference sequence). The CDR3 is 15 amino acids. CDR3 sequence: CASSFGRESYNEQFF. DNA of the CDR3: TGTGCCAGCAGTTTCGGCAGGGAGTCCTACAATGAGCAGTTCTTC.

This clone was observed a handful of times. V is TRBV30 and J is TRBJ1-4; unclear D gene. The CDR3 is 12 amino acids. Germline lookup yields CDR1 GTSNPN and CDR2 SVGIG (reference sequence). The CDR3 region is CHGHGSNEKLFF. The CDR3 DNA follows: TGTCACGGTCACGGCAGTAATGAAAAACTGTTTTTT.

This chain connects TRBV7-9 to TRBJ2-5; possibly TRBD1 for D (5 bases). CDR3 length equals 13 residues. Germline CDR1 SEHNR, CDR2 FQNEAQ (reference sequence). Trimming removed 1 base from V and 4 bases from J, with 7 bases in between. The DNA for the CDR3 is TGTGCCAGCAGCTTAGGAAGGGGAGAGACCCAGTACTTC. Protein sequence: CASSLGRGETQYF. The entire variable domain, with the rest obtained from reference TRBV7-9 and TRBJ2-5, is as follows: DTGVSQNPRHKITKRGQNVTFRCDPISEHNRLYWYRQTLGQGPEFLTYFQNEAQLEKSRLLSDRFSAERPKGSFSTLEIQRTEQGDSAMYLCASSLGRGETQYFGPGTRLLVL.

The chain is built from TRBV5-4 and TRBJ2-7, with D tentatively TRBD2 (6 bases). Germline V CDR1 and CDR2: SGHNT, YYREEE (reference sequence). V was trimmed by 2 bases and J by 2 bases, leaving 11 bases between them. This CDR3 has 14 residues. The CDR3, as DNA: TGTGCCAGCAGCTTCGGCGGGGAGACCTACGAGCAGTACTTC. Its translation: CASSFGGETYEQYF.

V gene TRBV6-1 combines with J gene TRBJ1-5; D possibly corresponds to TRBD1 (6 bases). This CDR3 comprises 13 residues. The germline CDR1 and CDR2 sequences are MNHNS and SASEGT. V dropped 10 bases and J dropped 6 bases, with 16 bases sitting between them. CDR3 sequence reads: CATTQGGSQPQHF. DNA for the CDR3: TGTGCCACCACACAGGGTGGCAGTCAGCCCCAGCATTTT.